This T cell receptor (beta chain) was obtained from a study of shared clonotypes between healthy human individuals. Regarding the study as a whole: With several donors compared, about 5.2% of naive CD4 clonotypes were shared. Apart from blood, nothing was sampled; tissue repertoires likely differ.

Donors comprised healthy HIV-negative adults lacking recent acute infections or vaccinations. Profiled with immunoSEQ multiplex PCR; TCRdb holds only in-frame clones, not every one. The data show around 2.5 million clones, with 93% seen just once and approximately 0.37% held by the top ten. Notes on this clone: The antigen is unknown. Distinct nucleotide sequences in the sample also encode this CDR3.

Trimming left V 5 bases short and J 2 bases short, with 3 bases between. The CDR3 spans 11 residues. Germline values: CDR1 SEHNR, CDR2 FQNEAQ (reference sequence). Sequenced input: naive CD4+ T cells from PBMCs. Subset meaning: CD45RA+ positively selected. The chain joins TRBV7-9 to TRBJ1-1; unclear D gene. This receptor was obtained from a man between 18 and 35 years old in good health. Some clones in this sample may be carry-over from other donors' samples. The CDR3 nucleotides are TGTGCCAGCAGCGTAAACACTGAAGCTTTCTTT. Encoded protein: CASSVNTEAFF.